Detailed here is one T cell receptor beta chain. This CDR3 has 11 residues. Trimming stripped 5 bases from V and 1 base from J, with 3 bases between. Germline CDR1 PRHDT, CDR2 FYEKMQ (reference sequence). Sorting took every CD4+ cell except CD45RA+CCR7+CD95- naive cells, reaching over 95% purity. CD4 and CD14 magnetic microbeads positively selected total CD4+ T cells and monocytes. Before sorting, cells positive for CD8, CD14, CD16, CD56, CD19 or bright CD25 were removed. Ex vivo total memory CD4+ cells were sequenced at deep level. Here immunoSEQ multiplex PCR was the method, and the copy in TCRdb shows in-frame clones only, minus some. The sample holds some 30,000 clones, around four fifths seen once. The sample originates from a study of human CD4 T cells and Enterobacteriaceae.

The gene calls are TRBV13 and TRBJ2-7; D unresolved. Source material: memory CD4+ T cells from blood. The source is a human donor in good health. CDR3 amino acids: CASSPSYEQYF. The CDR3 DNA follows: TGTGCCAGCAGCCCTTCCTACGAGCAGTACTTC.